Ten or more counts support the clone carrying this T cell receptor beta chain. This record belongs to a study of cytotoxic CD8 clonotypes in ibrutinib-treated CLL. Study-level information: Response samples were taken after a median approximately 13 months of treatment, range 6 to 36.

TCRdb keeps only in-frame clones here, not all; method: immunoSEQ multiplex PCR. Here the sample spans roughly 300,000 clones, around 69% being singletons. The source was PBMCs, collected at disease progression, from a patient treated with ibrutinib. The origin of this receptor is a human donor with chronic lymphocytic leukemia.

The CDR3: CASSLRGGGELFF. CDR3 nucleotide sequence: TGTGCCAGCAGTCTACGTGGTGGCGGGGAGCTGTTTTTT. This sequence joins TRBV2 and TRBJ2-2, with D hard to call. This CDR3 is built from 13 residues. V lost 5 bases, J lost 7 bases, and 11 bases lay in between. Germline-derived CDR1 and CDR2 are SNHLY and FYNNEI.